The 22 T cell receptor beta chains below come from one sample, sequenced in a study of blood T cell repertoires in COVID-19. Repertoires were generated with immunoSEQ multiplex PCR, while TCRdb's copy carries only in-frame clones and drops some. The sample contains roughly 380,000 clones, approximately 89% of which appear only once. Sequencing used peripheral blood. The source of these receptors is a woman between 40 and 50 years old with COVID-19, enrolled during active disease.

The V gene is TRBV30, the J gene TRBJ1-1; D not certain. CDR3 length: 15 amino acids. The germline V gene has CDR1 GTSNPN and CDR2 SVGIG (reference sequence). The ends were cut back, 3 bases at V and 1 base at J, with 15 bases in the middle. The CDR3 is CAWRELRRRNTEAFF. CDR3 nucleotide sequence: TGTGCCTGGAGGGAACTCCGGAGGAGGAACACTGAAGCTTTCTTT. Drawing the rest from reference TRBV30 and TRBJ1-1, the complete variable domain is SQTIHQWPATLVQPVGSPLSLECTVEGTSNPNLYWYRQAAGRGLQLLFYSVGIGQISSEVPQNLSASRPQDRQFILSSKKLLLSDSGFYLCAWRELRRRNTEAFFGQGTRLTVV.

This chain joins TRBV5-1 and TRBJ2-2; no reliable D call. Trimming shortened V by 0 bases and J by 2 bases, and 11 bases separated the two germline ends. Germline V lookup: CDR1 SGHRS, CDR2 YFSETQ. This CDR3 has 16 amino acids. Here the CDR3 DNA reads TGCGCCAGCAGCTTGGATGGCAGGCAAAACACCGGGGAGCTGTTTTTT. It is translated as CASSLDGRQNTGELFF.

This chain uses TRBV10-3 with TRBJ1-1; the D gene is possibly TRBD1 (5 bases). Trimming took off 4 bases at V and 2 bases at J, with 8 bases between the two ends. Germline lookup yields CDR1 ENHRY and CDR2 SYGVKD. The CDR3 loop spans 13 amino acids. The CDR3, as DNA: TGTGCCATCAGTGCCAGGGATAACACTGAAGCTTTCTTT. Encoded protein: CAISARDNTEAFF.

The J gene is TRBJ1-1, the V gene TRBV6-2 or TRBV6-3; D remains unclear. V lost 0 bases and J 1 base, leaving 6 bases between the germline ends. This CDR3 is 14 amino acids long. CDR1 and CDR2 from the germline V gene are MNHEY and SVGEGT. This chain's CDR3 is CASSYSQKNTEAFF. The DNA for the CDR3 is TGTGCCAGCAGTTACTCACAAAAGAACACTGAAGCTTTCTTT.

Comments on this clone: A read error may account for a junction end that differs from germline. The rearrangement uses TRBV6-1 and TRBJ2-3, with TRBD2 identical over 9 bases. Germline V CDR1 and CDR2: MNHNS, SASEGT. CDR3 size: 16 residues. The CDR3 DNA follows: TGTGCCGGCAGTGAAGTTGGCGGGGGGGACACAGATACGCAGTATTTT. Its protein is CAGSEVGGGDTDTQYF.

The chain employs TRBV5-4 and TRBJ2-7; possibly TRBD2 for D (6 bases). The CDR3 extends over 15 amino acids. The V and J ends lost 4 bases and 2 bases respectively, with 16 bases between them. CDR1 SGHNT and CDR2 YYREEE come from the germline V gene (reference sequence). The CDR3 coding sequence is TGTGCCAGCAGCACGGGACTCCTGACCCCCTACGAGCAGTACTTC. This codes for CASSTGLLTPYEQYF.

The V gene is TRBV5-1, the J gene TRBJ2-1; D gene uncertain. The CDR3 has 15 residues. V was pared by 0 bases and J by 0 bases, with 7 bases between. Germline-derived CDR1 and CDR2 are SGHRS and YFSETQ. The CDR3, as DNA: TGCGCCAGCAGCTTGGGTGTACTCTCCTACAATGAGCAGTTCTTC. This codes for CASSLGVLSYNEQFF. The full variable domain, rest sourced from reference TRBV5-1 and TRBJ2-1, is KAGVTQTPRYLIKTRGQQVTLSCSPISGHRSVSWYQQTPGQGLQFLFEYFSETQRNKGNFPGRFSGRQFSNSRSEMNVSTLELGDSALYLCASSLGVLSYNEQFFGPGTRLTVL.

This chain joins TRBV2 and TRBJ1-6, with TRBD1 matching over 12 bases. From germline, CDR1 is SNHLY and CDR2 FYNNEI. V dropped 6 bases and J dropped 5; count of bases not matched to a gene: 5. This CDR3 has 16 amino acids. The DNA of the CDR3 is TGTGCCAGCAGGAGGGGACAGGGGGCGGATAATTCACCCCTCCACTTT. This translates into CASRRGQGADNSPLHF.

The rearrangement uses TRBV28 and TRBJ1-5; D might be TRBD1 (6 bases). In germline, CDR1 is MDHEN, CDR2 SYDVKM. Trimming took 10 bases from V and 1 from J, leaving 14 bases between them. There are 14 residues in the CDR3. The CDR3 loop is CANRGGGSNQPQHF. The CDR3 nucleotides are TGTGCCAACCGAGGGGGAGGGAGCAATCAGCCCCAGCATTTT.

DNA of the CDR3: TGTGCCAGTAGTACGACGATGACAGGGGTCTCTGGGGCCAACGTCCTGACTTTC. This encodes CASSTTMTGVSGANVLTF. The V call is TRBV19, the J call TRBJ2-6; 8 nucleotides align to TRBD1. V gave up 4 bases and J gave up 0 bases; unmatched junction bases: 8. CDR3 length: 18 amino acids. Germline V gives CDR1 LNHDA, CDR2 SQIVND (reference sequence).

The CDR3 protein is CASSSPGPRQPQHF. DNA for the CDR3: TGTGCCAGCAGTTCACCAGGGCCTAGGCAGCCCCAGCATTTT. The chain joins TRBV27 to TRBJ1-5; maybe TRBD1 (5 bases). Trimming left V 4 bases short and J 7 bases short, with 14 bases between. Germline values: CDR1 MNHEY, CDR2 SMNVEV (reference sequence). The CDR3 is 14 amino acids.

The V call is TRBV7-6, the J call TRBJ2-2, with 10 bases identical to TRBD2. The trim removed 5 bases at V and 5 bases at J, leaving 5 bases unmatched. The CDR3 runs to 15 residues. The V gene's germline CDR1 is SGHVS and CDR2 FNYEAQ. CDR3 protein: CASSPERGGTGELFF. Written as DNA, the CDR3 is TGTGCCAGCAGCCCAGAGCGGGGGGGGACCGGGGAGCTGTTTTTT.

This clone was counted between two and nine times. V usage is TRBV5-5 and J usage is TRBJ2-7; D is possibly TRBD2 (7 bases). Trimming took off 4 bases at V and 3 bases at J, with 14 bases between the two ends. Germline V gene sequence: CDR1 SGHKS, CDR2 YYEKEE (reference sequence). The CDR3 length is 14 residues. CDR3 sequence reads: CASSRGAGNYEQYF. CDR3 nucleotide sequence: TGTGCCAGCAGCCGGGGGGCAGGGAACTACGAGCAGTACTTC. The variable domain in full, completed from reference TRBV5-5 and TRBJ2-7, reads DAGVTQSPTHLIKTRGQQVTLRCSPISGHKSVSWYQQVLGQGPQFIFQYYEKEERGRGNFPDRFSARQFPNYSSELNVNALLLGDSALYLCASSRGAGNYEQYFGPGTRLTVT.

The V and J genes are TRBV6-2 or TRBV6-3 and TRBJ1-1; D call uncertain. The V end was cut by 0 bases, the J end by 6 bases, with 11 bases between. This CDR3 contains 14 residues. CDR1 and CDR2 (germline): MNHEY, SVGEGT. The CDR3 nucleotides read TGTGCCAGCAGTTACTCGGGCGTGGGCGCTGAAGCTTTCTTT. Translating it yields CASSYSGVGAEAFF.

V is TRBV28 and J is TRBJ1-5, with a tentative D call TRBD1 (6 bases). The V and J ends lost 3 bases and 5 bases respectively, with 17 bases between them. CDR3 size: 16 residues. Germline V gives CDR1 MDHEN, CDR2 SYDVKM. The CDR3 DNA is TGTGCCAGCAGTTTCCCCCAGGGGCGCCGGTATCAGCCCCAGCATTTT. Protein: CASSFPQGRRYQPQHF.

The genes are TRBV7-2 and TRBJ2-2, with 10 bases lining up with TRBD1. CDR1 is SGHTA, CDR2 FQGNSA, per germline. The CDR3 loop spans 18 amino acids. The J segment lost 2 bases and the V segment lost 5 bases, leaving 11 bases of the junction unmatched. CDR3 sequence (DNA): TGTGCCAGCAGCCCGCGACAGGGGGCCAACCCAAACACCGGGGAGCTGTTTTTT. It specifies CASSPRQGANPNTGELFF.

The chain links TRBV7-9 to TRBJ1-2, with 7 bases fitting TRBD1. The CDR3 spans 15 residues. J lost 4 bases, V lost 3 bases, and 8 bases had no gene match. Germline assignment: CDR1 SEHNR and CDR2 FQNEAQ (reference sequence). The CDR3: CASSFRTGPPYGYTF. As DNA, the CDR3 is TGTGCCAGCAGCTTTAGGACAGGTCCTCCCTATGGCTACACCTTC.

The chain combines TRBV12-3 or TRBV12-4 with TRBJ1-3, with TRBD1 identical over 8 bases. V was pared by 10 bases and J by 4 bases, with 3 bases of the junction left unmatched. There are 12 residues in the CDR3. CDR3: CATRTGGNTIYF. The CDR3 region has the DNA TGTGCCACACGGACAGGGGGAAACACCATATATTTT.

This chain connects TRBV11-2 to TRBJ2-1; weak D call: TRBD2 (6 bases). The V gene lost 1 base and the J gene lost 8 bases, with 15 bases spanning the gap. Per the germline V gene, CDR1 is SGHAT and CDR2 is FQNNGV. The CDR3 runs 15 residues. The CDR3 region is CASSLGAGGVYEQFF. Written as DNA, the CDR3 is TGTGCCAGCAGCTTAGGCGCAGGAGGGGTCTATGAGCAGTTCTTC. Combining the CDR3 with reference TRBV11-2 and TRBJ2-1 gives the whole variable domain EAGVAQSPRYKIIEKRQSVAFWCNPISGHATLYWYQQILGQGPKLLIQFQNNGVVDDSQLPKDRFSAERLKGVDSTLKIQPAKLEDSAVYLCASSLGAGGVYEQFFGPGTRLTVL.

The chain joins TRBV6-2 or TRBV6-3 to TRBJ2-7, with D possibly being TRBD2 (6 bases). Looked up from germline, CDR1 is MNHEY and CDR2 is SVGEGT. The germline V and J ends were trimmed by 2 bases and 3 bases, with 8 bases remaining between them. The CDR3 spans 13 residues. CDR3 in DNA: TGTGCCAGCAGTTACCCGGGACTCTACGAGCAGTACTTC. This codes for CASSYPGLYEQYF.

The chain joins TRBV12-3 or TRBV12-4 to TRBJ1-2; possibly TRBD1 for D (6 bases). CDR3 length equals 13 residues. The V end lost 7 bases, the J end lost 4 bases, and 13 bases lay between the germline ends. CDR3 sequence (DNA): TGTGCCAGCACCCCGACAGGAGCCTATGGCTACACCTTC. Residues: CASTPTGAYGYTF.

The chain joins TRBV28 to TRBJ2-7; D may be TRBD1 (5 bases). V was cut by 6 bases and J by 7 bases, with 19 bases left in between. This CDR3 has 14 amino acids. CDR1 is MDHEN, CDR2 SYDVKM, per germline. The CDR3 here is CASSQQDPRREQYF. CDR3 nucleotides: TGTGCCAGCAGCCAACAGGACCCTAGGAGAGAGCAGTACTTC.